This paragraph reports one TCR beta chain. Its specificity is unknown. Synthesis of TCR beta cDNA relied on 5'RACE template switching carrying UMIs. TCRdb reanalyzed the 5' RACE reads, giving one entry per CDR3 protein sequence and no DNA. The sample's table shows about 260,000 distinct CDR3 sequences. The data stem from a study of T cells expressing NK-cell markers. Study conclusions and caveats: These clonotypes also led the CD3+CD56-NKG2C+ fraction in a handful of donors. Roughly 6 of the donors carried dominant NKG2C+ clonotypes that took up roughly 1.0-7.0% of their CD8+ T cells.

This clonotype was obtained from a woman between 18 and 70 years old in good health. Sequencing was carried out using blood T cells: a sorted CD56 or NKG2C T cell subset, CD4+ or CD8+ T cells, or bulk PBMC T cells (not recorded which).

The CDR3 spells CSVGGLVETQYF. The chain combines TRBV29-1 with TRBJ2-5; TCRdb proposes TRBD2, but this gene call is untestable without DNA. Germline-derived CDR1 and CDR2 are SQVTM and ANQGSEA. CDR3 length: 12 residues.